The present T cell receptor (beta chain) was sequenced within a study of blood T cell repertoires in COVID-19 (dated by TCRdb to about 2020). Regarding the study in general: Collaborator samples came from the United States, Italy and Spain and covered acute and convalescent phases of COVID-19. The material from the prospective study consisted of cDNA or gDNA derived from T cells, B-cell-depleted T cells, or PBMCs. The dataset comprised deeply sampled blood TCRbeta repertoires from subjects exposed to, actively infected with, or recovered from COVID-19. The repertoires were released in a freely available public database intended as a resource for research on the immune response to SARS-CoV-2. Samples came from the ongoing ImmuneRACE study (first 160 participants) plus 1,254 subjects from 6 global collaborators. A de-identified subject ID, COVID-19 status, age in years and sex were almost always included in the sample metadata. Where available, HLA class I and class II types were obtained from metadata supplied by the sample provider rather than from assay-based typing. Findings and caveats that apply to the study as a whole: How much clinical and demographic metadata was included differed by source and by participant, and the metadata was provided uncurated.

Including the terminal cysteine and phenylalanine, the CDR3 comprises 14 residues. The sequence is cut down to CDR3 DNA, 42 bases in frame from base 1. The germline V gene gives CDR1 as SGHRS and CDR2 as YFSETQ. V drops 4 bases and J drops 1 base, leaving 8 bases in between. One collaborating source in Seattle enrolled patients during active infection and followed them longitudinally through the course of disease. Each collaborating institution followed its own protocols to collect whole blood in K2EDTA tubes. Collaborator samples were shipped for TCRbeta analysis as frozen whole blood, isolated PBMCs, or DNA extracted from either sample type. TCRbeta CDR3 regions were amplified from genomic DNA by means of the immunoSEQ Assay, a bias-controlled multiplex PCR. In the original analysis: The number of nucleated cells in each sample was estimated by amplification of reference gene primers within the assay. To quantify the absolute abundance of each unique TCRbeta CDR3 rearrangement, sequence reads were collapsed and filtered. For each sample, productive Simpson clonality was calculated as the square root of Simpson's diversity index over productive rearrangements. In its TCRdb copy, this immuneACCESS table keeps in-frame sequences only and misses some clones. Where compared with another copy, unresolved V genes explain less than half of these, and the others have no known cause. V, J and clone size are taken as reported in that table, and D and trimming were inferred from the DNA itself. This sample has over 50,000 clones in its table, and less than 90% of those were observed once. The ten biggest clones cover 15% to 20% of the sample.

Of note for this clone: Its antigen target is currently unknown. No much larger clone is present one base from it, and per-base qualities are unavailable.

The rearranged segments are TRBV5-1 and TRBJ2-2; the D segment cannot be called with confidence. Source material: peripheral blood. This receptor was taken from a man in his 60s with COVID-19, enrolled during active disease. The nucleotide sequence reads TGCGCCAGCAGCCCGGCGGTGAACACCGGGGAGCTGTTTTTT. Translation gives CASSPAVNTGELFF.